This is a list of T cell receptor beta chains from one sample in a study of shared clonotypes between healthy human individuals. Sequenced by immunoSEQ multiplex PCR; TCRdb stores in-frame clones only, minus some. The sample includes 2 million to 2.5 million clones, 90% to 95% of them seen just once. The sequenced sample consisted of naive CD4+ T cells from PBMCs. The receptor source for this set is a man in his late teens or twenties in good health. Some clones in this sample may be carry-over from other donors' samples. CDR3s include the opening cysteine and the closing phenylalanine or tryptophan. A D gene is named only where the DNA matches it firmly.

v_gene	j_gene	d_gene	CDR3aa	CDR3nt
TRBV6-1	TRBJ1-1	TRBD1	CASTRGQGGTEAFF	TGTGCCAGCACCCGAGGACAGGGCGGCACTGAAGCTTTCTTT
TRBV13	TRBJ2-5	-	CASSLLARTTEETQYF	TGTGCCAGCAGCTTACTGGCTCGGACCACCGAAGAGACCCAGTACTTC
TRBV6-5	TRBJ2-1	-	CASSPGAGYNEQFF	TGTGCCAGCAGTCCGGGAGCGGGTTACAATGAGCAGTTCTTC
TRBV10-3	TRBJ1-5	-	CAISDPSPYSNQPQHF	TGTGCCATCAGTGACCCAAGTCCCTATAGCAATCAGCCCCAGCATTTT
TRBV7-9	TRBJ1-6	-	CASSPDNYNSPLHF	TGTGCCAGCAGCCCCGACAACTATAATTCACCCCTCCACTTT
TRBV5-1	TRBJ2-5	-	CASSPGGRPQRYQETQYF	TGCGCCAGCAGCCCCGGGGGAAGACCGCAGCGGTACCAAGAGACCCAGTACTTC
TRBV27	TRBJ2-5	-	CASSWQGSGKETQYF	TGTGCCAGCAGTTGGCAAGGGTCGGGAAAAGAGACCCAGTACTTC
TRBV7-6	TRBJ1-5	-	CASSFFEDQPQHF	TGTGCCAGCAGCTTCTTTGAAGATCAGCCCCAGCATTTT
TRBV7-2	TRBJ2-5	-	CASSLVREETQYF	TGTGCCAGCAGCTTAGTGCGCGAAGAGACCCAGTACTTC
TRBV27	TRBJ1-4	-	CASSLRPRRGTNEKLFF	TGTGCCAGCAGTTTACGCCCCCGGAGGGGAACTAATGAAAAACTGTTTTTT
TRBV5-1	TRBJ2-2	TRBD2	CASSSLAVPDTGELFF	TGCGCCAGCAGCTCCCTAGCGGTACCCGACACCGGGGAGCTGTTTTTT
TRBV5-1	TRBJ1-5	TRBD1	CASSLGGTDNQPQHF	TGCGCCAGCAGCTTGGGGGGGACAGACAATCAGCCCCAGCATTTT
TRBV6-1	TRBJ2-7	-	CASRLTTPEQYF	TGTGCCAGCAGGCTAACGACCCCCGAGCAGTACTTC
TRBV18	TRBJ2-5	TRBD1	CASSQWTGTPETQYF	TGTGCCAGCTCCCAATGGACAGGGACCCCAGAGACCCAGTACTTC
TRBV19	TRBJ2-2	TRBD2	CASVGLAGDWYTGELFF	TGTGCCAGTGTGGGACTAGCGGGAGACTGGTACACCGGGGAGCTGTTTTTT
TRBV25-1	TRBJ2-1	TRBD2	CASSDPRTSGDEQFF	TGTGCCAGCAGTGACCCCCGGACTAGCGGGGATGAGCAGTTCTTC